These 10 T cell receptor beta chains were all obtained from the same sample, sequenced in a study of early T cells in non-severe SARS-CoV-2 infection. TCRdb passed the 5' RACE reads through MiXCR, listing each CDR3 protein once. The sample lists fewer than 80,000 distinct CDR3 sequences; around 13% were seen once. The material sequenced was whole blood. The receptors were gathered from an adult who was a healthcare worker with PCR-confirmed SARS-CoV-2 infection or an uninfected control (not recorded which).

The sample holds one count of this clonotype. For the CDR3, the DNA is TGCAGTGCCACGAGACAAGAGACCCAGTACTTC. This sequence encodes CSATRQETQYF. V and J are TRBV20-1 and TRBJ2-5; D is uncertain. Germline V gene lookup returns CDR1 DFQATT and CDR2 SNEGSKA (reference sequence). The CDR3 covers 11 residues. V dropped 6 bases and J dropped 2 bases, with 7 bases sitting between them.

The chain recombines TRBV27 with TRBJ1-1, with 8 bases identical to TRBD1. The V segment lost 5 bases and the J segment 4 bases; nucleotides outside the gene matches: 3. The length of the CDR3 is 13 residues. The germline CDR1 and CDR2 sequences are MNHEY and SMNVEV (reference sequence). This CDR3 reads CASSQGASTEAFF. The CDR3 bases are TGTGCCAGCAGTCAGGGGGCGTCCACTGAAGCTTTCTTT.

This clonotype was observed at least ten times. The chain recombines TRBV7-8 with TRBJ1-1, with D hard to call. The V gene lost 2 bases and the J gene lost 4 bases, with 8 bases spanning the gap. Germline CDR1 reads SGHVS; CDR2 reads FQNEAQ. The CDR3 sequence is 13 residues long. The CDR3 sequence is CASSLRKATEAFF. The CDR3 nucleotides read TGTGCCAGCAGCTTAAGGAAGGCCACTGAAGCTTTCTTT.

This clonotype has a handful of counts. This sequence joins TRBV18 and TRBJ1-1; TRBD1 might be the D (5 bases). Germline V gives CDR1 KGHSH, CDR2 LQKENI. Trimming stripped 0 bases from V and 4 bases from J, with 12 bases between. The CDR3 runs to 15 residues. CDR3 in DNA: TGTGCCAGCTCACCACCGAGCGGGGGACGCACTGAAGCTTTCTTT. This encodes CASSPPSGGRTEAFF.

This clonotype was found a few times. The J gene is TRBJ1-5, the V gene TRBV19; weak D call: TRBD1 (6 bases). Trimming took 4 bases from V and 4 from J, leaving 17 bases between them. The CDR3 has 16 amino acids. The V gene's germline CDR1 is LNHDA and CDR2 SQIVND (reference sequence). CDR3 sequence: CASSSQGTKGNQPQHF. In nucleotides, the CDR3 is TGTGCCAGTAGTAGCCAGGGGACGAAGGGAAATCAGCCCCAGCATTTT.

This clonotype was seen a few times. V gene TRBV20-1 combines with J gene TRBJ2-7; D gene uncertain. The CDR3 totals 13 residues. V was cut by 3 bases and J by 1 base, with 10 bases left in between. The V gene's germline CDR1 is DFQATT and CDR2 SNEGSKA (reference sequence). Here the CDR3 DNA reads TGCAGTGCTAGTCCCGGGTCTTCCTACGAGCAGTACTTC. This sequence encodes CSASPGSSYEQYF.

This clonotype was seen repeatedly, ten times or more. CDR3 amino acids: CASSLADRGETQYF. The CDR3 DNA reads TGTGCCAGCAGCTTAGCGGACAGGGGAGAGACCCAGTACTTC. This rearrangement joins TRBV7-9 to TRBJ2-5; TRBD1 agrees at 9 bases. The germline gives CDR1 SEHNR, CDR2 FQNEAQ (reference sequence). This CDR3 spans 14 amino acids. J was trimmed by 4 bases and V by 0 bases; bases with no gene match: 0.

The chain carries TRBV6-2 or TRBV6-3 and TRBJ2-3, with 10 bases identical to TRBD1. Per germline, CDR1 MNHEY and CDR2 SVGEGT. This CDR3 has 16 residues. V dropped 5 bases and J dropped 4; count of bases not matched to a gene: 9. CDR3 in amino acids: CASSSRDRGVADTQYF. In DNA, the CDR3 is TGTGCCAGCAGTAGCCGGGACAGGGGAGTAGCAGATACGCAGTATTTT.

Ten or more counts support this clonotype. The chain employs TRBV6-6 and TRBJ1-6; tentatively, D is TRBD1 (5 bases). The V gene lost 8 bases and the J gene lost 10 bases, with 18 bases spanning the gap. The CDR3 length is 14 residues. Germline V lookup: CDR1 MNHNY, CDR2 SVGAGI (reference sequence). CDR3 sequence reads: CASRYPQGLSPLHF. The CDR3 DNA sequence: TGTGCCAGCCGATACCCCCAGGGACTCTCACCCCTCCACTTT.

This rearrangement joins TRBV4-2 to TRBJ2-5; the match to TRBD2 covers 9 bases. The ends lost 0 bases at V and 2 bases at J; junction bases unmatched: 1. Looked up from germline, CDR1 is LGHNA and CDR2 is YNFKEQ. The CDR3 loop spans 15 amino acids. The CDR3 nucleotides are TGTGCCAGCAGCCAAGACCTAGCGGGGCAAGAGACCCAGTACTTC. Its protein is CASSQDLAGQETQYF.